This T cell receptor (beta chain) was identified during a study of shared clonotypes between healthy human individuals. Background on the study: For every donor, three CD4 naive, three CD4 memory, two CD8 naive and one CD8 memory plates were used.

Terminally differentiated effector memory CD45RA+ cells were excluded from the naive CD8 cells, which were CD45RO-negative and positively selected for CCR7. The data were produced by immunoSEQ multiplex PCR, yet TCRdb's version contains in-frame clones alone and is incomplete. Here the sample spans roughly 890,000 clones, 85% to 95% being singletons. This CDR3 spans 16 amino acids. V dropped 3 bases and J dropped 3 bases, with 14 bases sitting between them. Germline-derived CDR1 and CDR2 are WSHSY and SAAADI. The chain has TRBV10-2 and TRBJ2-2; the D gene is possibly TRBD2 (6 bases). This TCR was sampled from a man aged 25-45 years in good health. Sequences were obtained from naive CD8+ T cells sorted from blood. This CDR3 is CASSDPNGLYTGELFF. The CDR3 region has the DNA TGCGCCAGCAGTGACCCCAATGGACTATACACCGGGGAGCTGTTTTTT.